This TCR beta chain was documented in a study of T cells expressing NK-cell markers. The germline V gene encodes CDR1 MNHNS and CDR2 SASEGT. This CDR3 is built from 15 residues. TCRdb reanalyzed the 5' RACE reads and collapses them to one entry per CDR3 protein, without DNA. Here the sample table reports about 460,000 distinct CDR3 sequences. The TCR sequence derives from a woman aged 45 to 65 in good health. The chain combines TRBV6-1 with TRBJ2-2; the TRBD1 assignment by TCRdb is unverifiable without DNA. Sequencing was done on a sample of blood T cells: a sorted CD56 or NKG2C T cell subset, CD4+ or CD8+ T cells, or bulk PBMC T cells (not recorded which). This CDR3 is CASRAPGTDTGELFF.